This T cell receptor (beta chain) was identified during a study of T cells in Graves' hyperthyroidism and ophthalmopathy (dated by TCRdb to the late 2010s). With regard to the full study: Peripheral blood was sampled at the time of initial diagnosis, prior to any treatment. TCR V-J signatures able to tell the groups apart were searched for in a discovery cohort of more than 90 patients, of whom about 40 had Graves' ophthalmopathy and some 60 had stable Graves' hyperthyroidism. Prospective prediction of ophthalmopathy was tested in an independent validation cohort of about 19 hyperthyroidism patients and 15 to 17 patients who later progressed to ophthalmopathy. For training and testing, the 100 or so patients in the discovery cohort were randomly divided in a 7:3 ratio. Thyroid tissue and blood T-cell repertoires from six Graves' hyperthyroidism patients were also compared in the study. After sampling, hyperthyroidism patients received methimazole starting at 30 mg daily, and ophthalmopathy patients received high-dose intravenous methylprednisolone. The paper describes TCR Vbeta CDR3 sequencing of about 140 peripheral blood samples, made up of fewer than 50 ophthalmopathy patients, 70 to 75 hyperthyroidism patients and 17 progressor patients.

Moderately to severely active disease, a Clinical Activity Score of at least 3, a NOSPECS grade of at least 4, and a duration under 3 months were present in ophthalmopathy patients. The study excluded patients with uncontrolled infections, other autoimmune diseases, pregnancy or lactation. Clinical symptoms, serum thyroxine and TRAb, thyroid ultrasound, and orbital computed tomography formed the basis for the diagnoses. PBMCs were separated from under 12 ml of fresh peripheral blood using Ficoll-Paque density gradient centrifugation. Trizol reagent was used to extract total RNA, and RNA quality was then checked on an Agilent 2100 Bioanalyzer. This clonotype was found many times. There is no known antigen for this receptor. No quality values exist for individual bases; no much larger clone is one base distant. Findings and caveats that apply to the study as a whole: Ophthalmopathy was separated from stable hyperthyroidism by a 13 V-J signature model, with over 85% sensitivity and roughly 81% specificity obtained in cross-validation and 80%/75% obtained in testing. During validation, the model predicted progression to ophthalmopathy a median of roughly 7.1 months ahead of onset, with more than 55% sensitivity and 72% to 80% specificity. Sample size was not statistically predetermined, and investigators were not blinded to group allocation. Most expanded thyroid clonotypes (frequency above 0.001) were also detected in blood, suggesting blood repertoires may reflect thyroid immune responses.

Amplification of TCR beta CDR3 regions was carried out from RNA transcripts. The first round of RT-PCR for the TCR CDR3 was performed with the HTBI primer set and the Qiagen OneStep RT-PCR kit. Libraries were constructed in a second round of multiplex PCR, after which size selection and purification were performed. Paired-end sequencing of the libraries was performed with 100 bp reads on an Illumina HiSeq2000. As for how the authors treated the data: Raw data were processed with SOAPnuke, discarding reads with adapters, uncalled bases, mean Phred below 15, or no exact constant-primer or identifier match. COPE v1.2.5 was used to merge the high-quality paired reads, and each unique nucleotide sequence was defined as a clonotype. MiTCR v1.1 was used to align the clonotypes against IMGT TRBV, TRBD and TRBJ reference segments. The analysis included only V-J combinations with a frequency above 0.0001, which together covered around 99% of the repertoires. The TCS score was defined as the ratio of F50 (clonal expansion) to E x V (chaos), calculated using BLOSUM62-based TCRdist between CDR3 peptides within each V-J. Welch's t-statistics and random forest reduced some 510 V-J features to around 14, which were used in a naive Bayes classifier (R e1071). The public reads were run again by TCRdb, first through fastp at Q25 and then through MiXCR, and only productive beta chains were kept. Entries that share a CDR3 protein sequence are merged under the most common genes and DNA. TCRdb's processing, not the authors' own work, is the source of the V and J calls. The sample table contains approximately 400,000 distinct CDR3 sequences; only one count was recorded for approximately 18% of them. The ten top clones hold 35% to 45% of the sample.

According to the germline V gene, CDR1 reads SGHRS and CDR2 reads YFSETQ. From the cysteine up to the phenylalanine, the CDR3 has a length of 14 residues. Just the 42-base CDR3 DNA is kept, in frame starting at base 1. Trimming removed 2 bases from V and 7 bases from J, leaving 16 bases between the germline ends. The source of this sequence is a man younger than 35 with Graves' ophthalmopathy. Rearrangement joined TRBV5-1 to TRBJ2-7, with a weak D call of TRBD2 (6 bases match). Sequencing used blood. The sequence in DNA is TGCGCCAGCAGCTTCGCCGGGACGGAGGGAGAGCAGTACTTC. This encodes CASSFAGTEGEQYF.